These 11 T cell receptor beta chains came from one sample sequenced in a study of T cell changes during pregnancy in multiple sclerosis. Profiling relied on immunoSEQ multiplex PCR, and the TCRdb table lists in-frame clones only, not all of them. Of 30,000 to 45,000 clones listed, about nine tenths are singletons. Sequencing was performed on CD4+ T cells from peripheral blood mononuclear cells, taken before pregnancy. These receptors all stem from a female donor with multiple sclerosis, enrolled in a pregnancy study.

The genes are TRBV5-1 and TRBJ2-5; TRBD2 agrees at 8 bases. CDR1 and CDR2 (germline): SGHRS, YFSETQ. The J segment lost 4 bases and the V segment lost 1 base, leaving 6 bases of the junction unmatched. CDR3 length equals 15 residues. CDR3 region: CASSLTAGALETQYF. The CDR3 DNA sequence: TGCGCCAGCAGCTTGACAGCGGGAGCTTTAGAGACCCAGTACTTC.

The chain joins TRBV5-1 to TRBJ2-1; TRBD2 agrees at 7 bases. Germline V gene sequence: CDR1 SGHRS, CDR2 YFSETQ. The CDR3 consists of 14 residues. The junction had 10 bases not matched to a gene; V was cut back by 4 bases and J by 9 bases. The CDR3 is CASSQWGGEREQFF. DNA of the CDR3: TGCGCCAGCAGCCAATGGGGAGGGGAGCGTGAGCAGTTCTTC.

The V and J genes are TRBV5-6 and TRBJ2-7; 7 bases are shared with TRBD1. Germline-derived CDR1 and CDR2 are SGHDT and YYEEEE. The CDR3 has 15 residues. The V gene end was trimmed by 3 bases and the J gene end by 2 bases; junction bases not matched to a gene: 8. The CDR3 reads CASSSQGWPTYEQYF. The CDR3 DNA reads TGTGCCAGCAGCTCACAGGGGTGGCCAACCTACGAGCAGTACTTC.

About this clone itself: A junction boundary mismatches the germline segment, possibly from a read error. V gene TRBV19 combines with J gene TRBJ2-1; D possibly corresponds to TRBD2 (6 bases). Germline V gene lookup returns CDR1 LNHDA and CDR2 SQIVND (reference sequence). This CDR3 is 12 amino acids long. Here the CDR3 DNA reads TGTGCCAGTAGTAGCGGGCCTAGCGAATTGATCTTC. Translated, it gives CASSSGPSELIF. Full variable domain (rest looked up from reference TRBV19 and TRBJ2-1): DGGITQSPKYLFRKEGQNVTLSCEQNLNHDAMYWYRQDPGQGLRLIYYSQIVNDFQKGDIAEGYSVSREKKESFPLTVTSAQKNPTAFYLCASSSGPSELIFGPGTRLTVL.

The CDR3 nucleotides read TGTGCCAGCAGCCCAGGAGGCGGGGGATACGAGCAGTACTTC. Its protein product is CASSPGGGGYEQYF. The J gene is TRBJ2-7, the V gene TRBV7-2; 7 bases line up with TRBD2. Germline assignment: CDR1 SGHTA and CDR2 FQGNSA. The junction had 8 bases not matched to a gene; V was cut back by 5 bases and J by 4 bases. This CDR3 is 14 amino acids long.

This chain links TRBV30 with TRBJ2-1; maybe TRBD1 (6 bases). Germline V gene sequence: CDR1 GTSNPN, CDR2 SVGIG (reference sequence). The V end was cut by 4 bases, the J end by 9 bases, with 13 bases between. This CDR3 has 12 residues. The CDR3: CAWKPGEGEQFF. CDR3 coding DNA: TGTGCCTGGAAACCAGGGGAAGGTGAGCAGTTCTTC. Complete variable domain (other parts from reference TRBV30 and TRBJ2-1): SQTIHQWPATLVQPVGSPLSLECTVEGTSNPNLYWYRQAAGRGLQLLFYSVGIGQISSEVPQNLSASRPQDRQFILSSKKLLLSDSGFYLCAWKPGEGEQFFGPGTRLTVL.

This clone came up once. V is TRBV28 and J is TRBJ2-7, with D perhaps matching TRBD2 (6 bases). CDR3 length equals 12 residues. V was cut by 10 bases and J by 5 bases, with 15 bases left in between. CDR1 MDHEN and CDR2 SYDVKM come from the germline V gene. The CDR3 here is CATLWGVHEQYF. The DNA of the CDR3 is TGTGCCACCCTATGGGGGGTCCACGAGCAGTACTTC. The whole variable domain, remainder taken from reference TRBV28 and TRBJ2-7, is DVKVTQSSRYLVKRTGEKVFLECVQDMDHENMFWYRQDPGLGLRLIYFSYDVKMKEKGDIPEGYSVSREKKERFSLILESASTNQTSMYLCATLWGVHEQYFGPGTRLTVT.

The V and J genes are TRBV6-6 and TRBJ1-1, with a possible D match to TRBD1 (5 bases). CDR1 and CDR2 from the germline V gene are MNHNY and SVGAGI (reference sequence). The CDR3 has 12 amino acids. The V and J ends lost 2 bases and 7 bases respectively, with 8 bases between them. CDR3 DNA sequence: TGTGCCAGCAGTTACAGGGGTAATGAAGCTTTCTTT. Translated, it gives CASSYRGNEAFF.

The CDR3 nucleotides are TGTGCCAGCAGCTCCCGACAGGGCAACGAAAAACTGTTTTTT. Amino acid sequence: CASSSRQGNEKLFF. This chain joins TRBV13 and TRBJ1-4; 7 bases fit TRBD1. With V trimmed by 4 bases and J by 8 bases, 7 bases remained unmatched. The CDR3 runs to 14 residues. In germline, CDR1 is PRHDT, CDR2 FYEKMQ (reference sequence).

This clone was found once. Other DNA sequences from this sample encode an identical CDR3 as well. V and J are TRBV5-1 and TRBJ2-5; 15 positions match TRBD2. The junction had 2 bases not matched to a gene; V was cut back by 4 bases and J by 1 base. The CDR3 has 16 amino acids. CDR1 is SGHRS and CDR2 is YFSETQ in the germline V gene. CDR3 nucleotides: TGCGCCAGCAGCACGGGACTAGCGGGAGGCCAAGAGACCCAGTACTTC. It translates to CASSTGLAGGQETQYF.

The rearrangement links TRBV10-2 to TRBJ1-5; 7 bases match TRBD1. The CDR3 has 16 residues. The germline V gene has CDR1 WSHSY and CDR2 SAAADI. V lost 2 bases to trimming and J lost 3 bases; unmatched junction nucleotides: 7. The CDR3 DNA reads TGCGCCAGCAGTGAGCCTGACAGGGCACCCAATCAGCCCCAGCATTTT. It codes for CASSEPDRAPNQPQHF.